The next 12 T cell receptor beta chains were all read from a single sample in a study of neurological immune-mediated disorders. TCRdb reprocessed the 5' RACE reads via MiXCR and lists one record per CDR3 protein. The sample lists tens of thousands of distinct CDR3 sequences; under 4.5% were seen once. Sequencing input: PBMCs. Every receptor here comes from a woman between 45 and 60 years old with multiple sclerosis.

This clonotype was counted at least ten times. The rearrangement links TRBV20-1 to TRBJ2-2; the D gene is possibly TRBD1 (5 bases). Trimming shortened V by 2 bases and J by 0 bases, and 10 bases separated the two germline ends. Germline V CDR1 and CDR2: DFQATT, SNEGSKA (reference sequence). This CDR3 spans 15 amino acids. The CDR3 spells CSARPDRSNTGELFF. The CDR3 coding sequence is TGCAGTGCTAGACCCGACAGATCGAACACCGGGGAGCTGTTTTTT.

This clonotype was seen at least ten times. This chain connects TRBV7-9 to TRBJ2-3; 8 bases match TRBD2. The CDR3 loop spans 16 amino acids. V lost 5 bases and J lost 0; bases outside the gene matches: 7. Germline assignment: CDR1 SEHNR and CDR2 FQNEAQ (reference sequence). CDR3 nucleotide sequence: TGTGCCAGCAGCCTCGGACTAGCAGCTAGCACAGATACGCAGTATTTT. Amino acids: CASSLGLAASTDTQYF.

The table lists this clonotype with a few counts. The chain recombines TRBV20-1 with TRBJ1-3; D is perhaps TRBD1 (6 bases). From germline, CDR1 is DFQATT and CDR2 SNEGSKA (reference sequence). The CDR3 has 18 amino acids. Trimming took off 5 bases at V and 12 bases at J, with 35 bases between the two ends. The CDR3 bases are TGCAGTGCTGCGATAATACCGGGACAACTAGGCTCTGGAAAAAACATATATTTT. Its protein product is CSAAIIPGQLGSGKNIYF.

Many counts were recorded for this clonotype. This chain uses TRBV11-1 with TRBJ2-2, with TRBD2 as a possible D gene (6 bases). Per germline, CDR1 SGHAT and CDR2 FQDESV (reference sequence). Trimming cost V 6 bases and J 4 bases, with 12 bases left between them. This CDR3 spans 14 amino acids. The CDR3 bases are TGTGCCAGCAGTGGGGGGAGAATCACCGGGGAGCTGTTTTTT. The encoded protein is CASSGGRITGELFF.

The chain uses TRBV20-1 and TRBJ2-7; 8 bases align to TRBD2. CDR3 length: 15 amino acids. V was pared by 6 bases and J by 5 bases, with 15 bases of the junction left unmatched. Germline CDR1 reads DFQATT; CDR2 reads SNEGSKA (reference sequence). The CDR3 nucleotides read TGCAGTGCCACGTCGAGGGGCGGGGGGATCCACGAGCAGTACTTC. Translating gives CSATSRGGGIHEQYF.

This clonotype was observed at least ten times. The chain carries TRBV6-2 or TRBV6-3 and TRBJ2-6, with D perhaps matching TRBD1 or TRBD2 (5 bases each). V lost 6 bases and J 2 bases, leaving 17 bases between the germline ends. This CDR3 is 17 amino acids long. Germline V gene data show CDR1 as MNHEY and CDR2 as SVGEGT. CDR3 DNA sequence: TGTGCCAGCAGGGCCCCGGGACGGGCGACTGGGGCCAACGTCCTGACTTTC. Translated: CASRAPGRATGANVLTF.

This clonotype has a count of ten or more. The V call is TRBV2, the J call TRBJ2-1; tentative D call: TRBD2 (6 bases). From germline, CDR1 is SNHLY and CDR2 FYNNEI. CDR3 length: 18 residues. V lost 0 bases, J lost 4 bases, and 19 bases lay in between. In DNA, the CDR3 is TGTGCCAGCAGTGAAGCGGAGGGTCAACCCACCAAATACAATGAGCAGTTCTTC. The encoded protein is CASSEAEGQPTKYNEQFF.

In its sample, this clonotype was seen many times. V usage is TRBV9 and J usage is TRBJ2-3, with 8 bases lining up with TRBD2. CDR3 length: 16 amino acids. V shed 4 bases and J 5 bases; nucleotides not matched to a gene: 12. Germline CDR1 reads SGDLS; CDR2 reads YYNGEE. The DNA of the CDR3 is TGTGCCAGCAGCCCCCACTCGCGGGGGGCGGGAGATACGCAGTATTTT. This translates into CASSPHSRGAGDTQYF.

This clonotype was counted at least ten times. The V gene is TRBV7-9, the J gene TRBJ2-3; the match to TRBD1 covers 10 bases. CDR3 length equals 16 residues. Germline CDR1 SEHNR, CDR2 FQNEAQ (reference sequence). The V and J ends lost 5 bases and 2 bases, in that order; junction bases with no gene match: 7. CDR3 nucleotides: TGTGCCAGCAGCCGGGACAGGGGTATAGCCACAGATACGCAGTATTTT. This translates into CASSRDRGIATDTQYF.

This clonotype appeared many times. This chain uses TRBV20-1 with TRBJ2-7; 13 nucleotides match TRBD2. Unmatched junction bases numbered 5, after V lost 4 bases and J lost 2 bases. Germline V gene data show CDR1 as DFQATT and CDR2 as SNEGSKA (reference sequence). CDR3 length: 15 residues. The chain's CDR3 is CSAKTSGGLTYEQYF. CDR3 DNA sequence: TGCAGTGCTAAGACTAGCGGGGGGCTTACCTACGAGCAGTACTTC.

Comment on this clonotype: A read error may explain this, as a much larger clone is one base away. The CDR3 DNA reads as TGTGCCAGCAGCGCAGGGAAGGGTCGGCCCCAGCATTTT. Protein: CASSAGKGRPQHF. This chain links TRBV7-8 with TRBJ1-5; D might be TRBD1 (5 bases). V was trimmed by 5 bases and J by 9 bases, leaving 14 bases between them. CDR3 length: 13 residues. Germline V CDR1 and CDR2: SGHVS, FQNEAQ.

Ten or more counts support this clonotype. This chain uses TRBV3-1 with TRBJ2-7; perhaps TRBD1 as D (5 bases). The CDR3 has 13 amino acids. The ends were cut back, 2 bases at V and 4 bases at J, with 9 bases in the middle. Germline CDR1 LGHDT, CDR2 YNNKEL (reference sequence). The CDR3 DNA sequence: TGTGCCAGCAGCCAACCCCCAGGGTACGAGCAGTACTTC. It yields the protein CASSQPPGYEQYF.